The rows below give T cell receptor beta chains drawn from one sample of a study of radiotherapy plus CTLA-4 blockade in lung cancer. The data were produced by immunoSEQ multiplex PCR, yet TCRdb's version contains in-frame clones alone and is incomplete. Of 47,000 or so clones detected, approximately 85% appear once; the ten largest clones hold around 30%. Sequencing was performed on peripheral blood, taken from a patient treated with radiotherapy plus ipilimumab. The receptors originated from a human donor with non-small cell lung cancer whose response to radiotherapy plus ipilimumab could not be evaluated. Each CDR3 is given with its conserved first and last residue.

J gene: TRBJ2-2
V gene: TRBV2
CDR3 protein: CASIISGTGTGELFF

J gene: TRBJ2-5
V gene: TRBV6-6
CDR3 protein: CASRNSIQETQYF

J gene: TRBJ1-2
V gene: TRBV2
CDR3 protein: CASIANQGVGGYTF

J gene: TRBJ2-2
V gene: TRBV5-4
CDR3 protein: CASTLGPLNTGELFF

J gene: TRBJ1-2
V gene: TRBV28
CDR3 protein: CASSLPKYGYTF

J gene: TRBJ2-5
V gene: TRBV18
CDR3 protein: CASSPPRTGGGETQYF

J gene: TRBJ2-1
V gene: TRBV2
CDR3 protein: CASSERDRPYNEQFF

J gene: TRBJ1-1
V gene: TRBV28
CDR3 protein: CASRPTRTTEAFF

J gene: TRBJ2-3
V gene: TRBV9
CDR3 protein: CASSAGGKADTQYF

J gene: TRBJ1-1
V gene: TRBV28
CDR3 protein: CASSSEATGLWAEAFF

J gene: TRBJ2-5
V gene: TRBV7-9
CDR3 protein: CASSSDRVAETQYF

J gene: TRBJ1-1
V gene: TRBV19
CDR3 protein: CASSQGTGRRSRDTEAFF